One sample yielded the 21 T cell receptor beta chains listed below, sequenced in a study of patients and donors after allogeneic stem cell transplantation. MiXCR was run by TCRdb on the RT-PCR reads, yielding one entry per CDR3 protein. The sample contains about 410,000 distinct CDR3 sequences, 16% of which appear only once. The specimen was blood, either unsorted or a sorted T cell fraction (not recorded which). The receptors here all came from a human donor who was either an allogeneic HSCT recipient or a stem cell or donor lymphocyte infusion donor (not recorded which). It is not recorded whose cells these are; they may come from a transplant donor.

This chain links TRBV30 with TRBJ2-7, with D possibly matching TRBD1 (6 bases). CDR3 length: 14 residues. Deletions cut 1 base from V and 7 bases from J, with 17 bases between. The germline CDR1 and CDR2 sequences are GTSNPN and SVGIG (reference sequence). The CDR3 spells CAWSEGRGGLEQYF. In DNA form, the CDR3 reads TGTGCCTGGAGTGAAGGACGTGGGGGCCTGGAGCAGTACTTC. Looking up the rest from reference TRBV30 and TRBJ2-7 gives the full variable domain: SQTIHQWPATLVQPVGSPLSLECTVEGTSNPNLYWYRQAAGRGLQLLFYSVGIGQISSEVPQNLSASRPQDRQFILSSKKLLLSDSGFYLCAWSEGRGGLEQYFGPGTRLTVT.

This clonotype has a count of ten or more. The chain has TRBV4-3 and TRBJ1-1; the D is unclear. Germline assignment: CDR1 LGHNA and CDR2 YSLEER. The CDR3 is 15 residues long. With 3 bases removed from V and 0 bases from J, the gap between germline ends came to 11 bases. Written as DNA, the CDR3 is TGCGCCAGCAGCCAGGGCCTATCCATGAACACTGAAGCTTTCTTT. As protein: CASSQGLSMNTEAFF.

The chain employs TRBV4-2 and TRBJ2-7; 7 bases agree with TRBD2. The germline gives CDR1 LGHNA, CDR2 YNFKEQ. The V gene end was trimmed by 4 bases and the J gene end by 3 bases; junction bases not matched to a gene: 12. The CDR3 is 16 amino acids. This CDR3 is CASSRASGEGLYEQYF. The CDR3 bases are TGTGCCAGCAGCCGAGCGTCGGGGGAGGGCCTCTACGAGCAGTACTTC.

This sequence joins TRBV27 and TRBJ2-7; no clear D. V dropped 3 bases and J dropped 2 bases, with 11 bases sitting between them. This CDR3 contains 14 residues. From germline, CDR1 is MNHEY and CDR2 SMNVEV (reference sequence). The DNA of the CDR3 is TGTGCCAGCAGTTTTGCGGAGCCTACCTACGAGCAGTACTTC. Its translation is CASSFAEPTYEQYF.

This chain connects TRBV12-3 or TRBV12-4 to TRBJ1-6; TRBD1 matches 8 bases. Unmatched junction bases numbered 2, after V lost 4 bases and J lost 6 bases. The CDR3 spans 14 residues. CDR3 sequence: CASSYDRGNSPLHF. The CDR3 DNA sequence: TGTGCCAGCAGTTACGACAGGGGTAATTCACCCCTCCACTTT.

The chain joins TRBV6-1 to TRBJ1-1; D is perhaps TRBD1 (5 bases). The CDR3 runs 13 residues. Germline V gene sequence: CDR1 MNHNS, CDR2 SASEGT. Deletions cut 5 bases from V and 9 bases from J, with 16 bases between. The CDR3 DNA reads TGTGCCAGCAGTCAGACAGAAACCAGGCAAGCTTTCTTT. It translates to CASSQTETRQAFF.

This clonotype was detected only a few times. The rearrangement joins TRBV5-6 to TRBJ2-7; maybe TRBD1 (6 bases). CDR3 length equals 14 residues. Germline CDR1 SGHDT, CDR2 YYEEEE. V lost 4 bases to trimming and J lost 5 bases, with 16 bases between them. CDR3 region: CASSLSKTGHEQYF. The CDR3 nucleotides are TGTGCCAGCAGCCTCTCAAAGACAGGTCACGAGCAGTACTTC.

The V and J genes are TRBV4-2 and TRBJ2-5; TRBD2 matches at 9 bases. There are 18 residues in the CDR3. CDR1 and CDR2 (germline): LGHNA, YNFKEQ. J gave up 4 bases and V 2 bases, and 14 bases lay outside the gene matches. Here the CDR3 reads CASSQLMRTSATAETQYF. The CDR3 nucleotides are TGTGCCAGCAGCCAACTTATGAGGACTAGCGCCACAGCAGAGACCCAGTACTTC.

The rearrangement links TRBV20-1 to TRBJ2-1, with TRBD1 matching over 10 bases. The V segment lost 0 bases and the J segment 7 bases; nucleotides outside the gene matches: 12. The germline V gene has CDR1 DFQATT and CDR2 SNEGSKA (reference sequence). CDR3 length: 17 amino acids. The CDR3 loop reads CSARDFSGTGARNEQFF. CDR3 sequence (DNA): TGCAGTGCTAGAGATTTCAGCGGGACAGGGGCTCGAAATGAGCAGTTCTTC.

This clonotype was seen more than once but under ten times. This chain links TRBV20-1 with TRBJ2-1; 13 positions match TRBD2. The CDR3 is made up of 14 amino acids. Germline V gene lookup returns CDR1 DFQATT and CDR2 SNEGSKA (reference sequence). V lost 3 bases and J lost 7; bases outside the gene matches: 3. The CDR3 spells CSASTSGRGNEQFF. In DNA form, the CDR3 reads TGCAGTGCTAGTACTAGCGGGAGGGGGAATGAGCAGTTCTTC.

This clonotype occurred a few times. This chain joins TRBV7-6 and TRBJ1-3; D unclear. The CDR3 consists of 17 residues. Deletions cut 1 base from V and 2 bases from J, with 15 bases between. Germline lookup yields CDR1 SGHVS and CDR2 FNYEAQ. The CDR3 nucleotides are TGTGCCAGCAGCTTAGAAATCCCGACTCGCACTGGAAACACCATATATTTT. Translating it yields CASSLEIPTRTGNTIYF.

A few counts support this clonotype. V gene TRBV18 combines with J gene TRBJ2-1, with D unclear. The CDR3 contains 15 residues. Germline V CDR1 and CDR2: KGHSH, LQKENI. The V and J ends lost 2 bases and 4 bases respectively, with 12 bases between them. The CDR3, as DNA: TGTGCCAGCTCACCAGCACAACAGCTATACAATGAGCAGTTCTTC. Translating it yields CASSPAQQLYNEQFF.

CDR3 sequence: CASRGQGGLSNQPQHF. CDR3 DNA: TGTGCCAGCAGGGGACAGGGGGGTTTGAGCAATCAGCCCCAGCATTTT. The rearrangement links TRBV6-1 to TRBJ1-5; 11 bases fit TRBD1. Germline CDR1 reads MNHNS; CDR2 reads SASEGT. The CDR3 is made up of 16 amino acids. V dropped 6 bases and J dropped 1; count of bases not matched to a gene: 5.

This rearrangement joins TRBV7-3 to TRBJ2-5; a possible D gene is TRBD2 (7 bases). The V and J ends lost 8 bases and 5 bases respectively, with 21 bases between them. CDR3 length: 15 residues. The V gene's germline CDR1 is SGHTA and CDR2 FQGTGA. The CDR3 loop is CASSPGGGIWETQYF. DNA of the CDR3: TGTGCCAGCTCACCGGGGGGCGGTATCTGGGAGACCCAGTACTTC.

This clonotype was seen a few times. CDR3 sequence: CASSQDSDRLSGNTIYF. In DNA, the CDR3 is TGCGCCAGCAGCCAAGATTCAGACAGACTCTCTGGAAACACCATATATTTT. The chain is built from TRBV4-3 and TRBJ1-3; D is possibly TRBD1 (5 bases). The length of the CDR3 is 17 residues. With 0 bases removed from V and 0 bases from J, the gap between germline ends came to 12 bases. CDR1 is LGHNA, CDR2 YSLEER, per germline.

V gene TRBV7-9 combines with J gene TRBJ2-3; 7 bases are a match to TRBD1. CDR1 SEHNR and CDR2 FQNEAQ come from the germline V gene (reference sequence). This CDR3 is 16 amino acids long. Unmatched junction bases numbered 11, after V lost 5 bases and J lost 3 bases. In DNA, the CDR3 is TGTGCCAGCAGCGCCACGACAGGGAAGAGGACAGATACGCAGTATTTT. This codes for CASSATTGKRTDTQYF.

This clonotype has a handful of counts. The rearrangement uses TRBV2 and TRBJ2-1, with a possible D match to TRBD2 (5 bases). This CDR3 region has 15 residues. Germline V gene lookup returns CDR1 SNHLY and CDR2 FYNNEI. V dropped 1 base and J dropped 6 bases, with 13 bases sitting between them. In DNA, the CDR3 is TGTGCCAGCAGTGAAGAGGGAGTGACCGTCAATGAGCAGTTCTTC. Its protein is CASSEEGVTVNEQFF.

This clonotype was counted only a few times. The DNA for the CDR3 is TGCAGTGCCGTTACTAGCGGGGGGCCTGGCACAGATACGCAGTATTTT. Its protein product is CSAVTSGGPGTDTQYF. The V call is TRBV20-1, the J call TRBJ2-3; 12 bases are a match to TRBD2. The CDR3 is made up of 16 amino acids. CDR1 is DFQATT and CDR2 is SNEGSKA in the germline V gene (reference sequence). Losses at the gene ends were 6 bases for V and 1 base for J; bases not matched to a gene: 8.

This clonotype has more than one count but fewer than ten. This rearrangement joins TRBV5-8 to TRBJ2-1; 14 positions match TRBD2. CDR1 and CDR2 (germline): SGHTS, YDEGEE. V trimming: 4 bases; J trimming: 8 bases; junction bases outside the gene matches: 5. CDR3 length: 15 residues. The CDR3 nucleotides read TGTGCCAGCAGCCAGGGACTAGCGGGAGTCGATGAGCAGTTCTTC. This sequence encodes CASSQGLAGVDEQFF.

The chain employs TRBV7-2 and TRBJ2-7; 7 nucleotides line up with TRBD1. In germline, CDR1 is SGHTA, CDR2 FQGNSA. The CDR3 spans 13 residues. Trimming cost V 8 bases and J 2 bases; bases outside gene matches: 6. In nucleotides, the CDR3 is TGTGCCAGCGGAAACAGGGGCCCCTACGAGCAGTACTTC. This encodes CASGNRGPYEQYF.

The chain uses TRBV20-1 and TRBJ1-1, with 8 bases fitting TRBD1. CDR3 length equals 13 residues. With 3 bases clipped from V and 6 bases from J, the junction kept 6 bases outside the gene matches. Germline V gives CDR1 DFQATT, CDR2 SNEGSKA (reference sequence). The CDR3: CSARVLDRAEAFF. The CDR3 DNA follows: TGCAGTGCTAGGGTTCTGGACAGGGCTGAAGCTTTCTTT.